Presented here are 30 T cell receptor beta chains from one specimen sequenced in a study of molecular identifiers for immune sequencing clone quantification (dated by TCRdb to 2016 to 2019). The library was built by means of PCR. Sequencer: NextSeq 500. TCRdb took the public reads, trimmed them with fastp at Q25, ran MiXCR for clone calling and kept in-frame beta chains. When rows share a CDR3 protein, they turn into one entry using the most common DNA and genes. A total of about 97,000 distinct CDR3 sequences appear in this sample, under 40% of them only once. The top ten clonotypes cover about a tenth of the sample. Source material: naive CD8+ T cells from blood, with Jurkat cell RNA spiked in. Reading the label with the study, this specimen's cell subset or site is: FACS-sorted CD8+CD4-CCR7+CD45RA+ naive T cells. These receptors were taken from a human donor in good health. Some libraries in this study had Jurkat cell RNA spiked in.

This clonotype was observed a handful of times. The chain has TRBV20-1 and TRBJ2-3; D ambiguous. Deletions cut 3 bases from V and 4 bases from J, with 23 bases between. There are 17 residues in the CDR3. Germline assignment: CDR1 DFQATT and CDR2 SNEGSKA (reference sequence). The CDR3 coding sequence is TGCAGTGCTAGCGAGCCCAAAGTAGTGCCAAGGTCAGATACGCAGTATTTT. Translation: CSASEPKVVPRSDTQYF.

With respect to this clonotype: The junction departs from germline at one end; a sequencing error may be responsible. The chain couples TRBV7-9 to TRBJ2-5, with 9 bases that match TRBD2. This CDR3 is built from 16 residues. Per germline, CDR1 SEHNR and CDR2 FQNEAQ (reference sequence). Here the CDR3 reads CANSLPMVAGVETQYF. DNA of the CDR3: TGTGCCAACAGCCTTCCGATGGTAGCGGGAGTTGAGACCCAGTACTTC.

Many counts were recorded for this clonotype. The gene calls are TRBV13 and TRBJ1-1, with D hard to call. The CDR3 covers 12 residues. Germline V gives CDR1 PRHDT, CDR2 FYEKMQ (reference sequence). The germline V and J ends were trimmed by 4 bases and 1 base, with 4 bases remaining between them. Written as DNA, the CDR3 is TGTGCCAGCAGCTACCAGAACACTGAAGCTTTCTTT. The encoded protein is CASSYQNTEAFF.

A word on this clonotype: A much larger clone differs from this one at a single base, so this may be a read error. This chain connects TRBV28 to TRBJ2-7; D gene uncertain. Germline values: CDR1 MDHEN, CDR2 SYDVKM. CDR3 length: 14 amino acids. As DNA, the CDR3 is TGTGCCGGCAGTTCGCCGGGCCTATCCTACGAGCAGTACTTC. This encodes CAGSSPGLSYEQYF.

The genes are TRBV19 and TRBJ1-3; 7 bases agree with TRBD1. V shed 5 bases and J 4 bases; nucleotides not matched to a gene: 8. Germline-derived CDR1 and CDR2 are LNHDA and SQIVND (reference sequence). This CDR3 contains 15 residues. The CDR3 sequence is CASSGTDTRGNTIYF. The CDR3 DNA follows: TGTGCCAGTAGTGGGACAGACACTCGAGGAAACACCATATATTTT.

As concerns this clonotype: The CDR3 ends on some other residue instead of the conserved phenylalanine or tryptophan, so this is likely a read error. The chain combines TRBV27 with TRBJ2-7; TRBD1 or TRBD2 may be the D gene (5 bases each). The V and J ends lost 7 bases and 7 bases respectively, with 17 bases between them. The germline V gene encodes CDR1 MNHEY and CDR2 SMNVEV (reference sequence). The CDR3 extends over 13 amino acids. CDR3 in DNA: TGTGCCAGCAAGAGGGGTCGAGGGTCAGAGCAGTACATC. Translating gives CASKRGRGSEQYI.

This clonotype was found a few times. V usage is TRBV6-2 or TRBV6-3 and J usage is TRBJ2-5; unclear D gene. The CDR3 contains 13 residues. Germline CDR1 and CDR2: MNHEY and SVGEGT. V lost 5 bases, J lost 4 bases, and 11 bases lay in between. The CDR3 region is CASSIRSGETQYF. The CDR3 DNA reads as TGTGCCAGCAGTATTCGGTCCGGAGAGACCCAGTACTTC.

With respect to this clonotype: With a much larger clone just one base away, this may be a read error. This chain's CDR3 is CASSCWDSPYNEQFF. In DNA, the CDR3 is TGTGCCAGCAGCTGTTGGGACAGCCCCTACAATGAGCAGTTCTTC. The gene calls are TRBV7-8 and TRBJ2-1; TRBD1 matches at 7 bases. CDR3 length: 15 amino acids. Trimming took 4 bases from V and 2 from J; bases not matched to a gene: 5. Germline V gene sequence: CDR1 SGHVS, CDR2 FQNEAQ. The variable domain in full, completed from reference TRBV7-8 and TRBJ2-1, reads GAGVSQSPRYKVAKRGQDVALRCDPISGHVSLFWYQQALGQGPEFLTYFQNEAQLDKSGLPSDRFFAERPEGSVSTLKIQRTQQEDSAVYLCASSCWDSPYNEQFFGPGTRLTVL.

The sample holds a few counts of this clonotype. This chain connects TRBV5-6 to TRBJ1-2; D unresolved. Deletions cut 0 bases from V and 4 bases from J, with 1 base between. CDR3 size: 11 residues. From germline, CDR1 is SGHDT and CDR2 YYEEEE. CDR3 sequence reads: CASSLVYGYTF. The DNA of the CDR3 is TGTGCCAGCAGCTTGGTCTATGGCTACACCTTC.

This clonotype showed up many times. The V and J genes are TRBV29-1 and TRBJ2-3; possible D gene TRBD2, 5 bases. V dropped 1 base and J dropped 0 bases, with 8 bases sitting between them. The CDR3 is 14 residues long. Germline assignment: CDR1 SQVTM and CDR2 ANQGSEA. CDR3: CSVEALGSTDTQYF. The CDR3 nucleotides are TGCAGCGTTGAAGCACTAGGCAGCACAGATACGCAGTATTTT.

Details on this clonotype: One junction end disagrees with the germline gene, perhaps due to a read error. The chain is built from TRBV7-6 and TRBJ2-2, with 9 bases lining up with TRBD1. CDR1 and CDR2 from the germline V gene are SGHVS and FNYEAQ. CDR3 length equals 16 residues. CDR3 in amino acids: CASSSAGTGYTGELYF. CDR3 bases: TGTGCCAGCAGCTCTGCCGGGACAGGGTACACAGGGGAGCTGTATTTT.

This rearrangement joins TRBV27 to TRBJ2-3; 8 nucleotides align to TRBD1. J gave up 6 bases and V 6 bases, and 8 bases lay outside the gene matches. The length of the CDR3 is 14 residues. Germline CDR1 is MNHEY and CDR2 is SMNVEV (reference sequence). The CDR3 DNA reads TGTGCCAGCAGCTACCCAGGGGGCGTCGATACGCAGTATTTT. Translation: CASSYPGGVDTQYF.

This chain uses TRBV28 with TRBJ2-7; 8 nucleotides match TRBD1. After removal of 4 bases from V and 0 bases from J, the junction contained 5 bases not matched to a gene. CDR1 and CDR2 (germline): MDHEN, SYDVKM. The CDR3 spans 15 residues. The CDR3 loop reads CASSYSGQGSYEQYF. The CDR3 region has the DNA TGTGCCAGCAGTTACTCCGGACAGGGCTCCTACGAGCAGTACTTC.

On this clonotype itself: A read error may be the cause here, since a much bigger clone is one base away. This likely comes from a read error, as the CDR3 has no conserved phenylalanine or tryptophan at its end. CDR3 loop: CASSEWQEQFS. CDR3 in DNA: TGTGCCAGCAGCGAGTGGCAGGAGCAGTTCTCC. The chain couples TRBV7-9 to TRBJ2-1; no clear D. This CDR3 comprises 11 residues. V lost 5 bases to trimming and J lost 10 bases, with 9 bases between them. Germline loops: CDR1 SEHNR, CDR2 FQNEAQ (reference sequence).

A word on this clonotype: This may be a read error: a much more frequent sequence differs by one nucleotide. The rearrangement joins TRBV2 to TRBJ1-5; 8 nucleotides agree with TRBD1. There are 14 residues in the CDR3. Germline V gene data show CDR1 as SNHLY and CDR2 as FYNNEI. The CDR3 bases are TGTGCCAGCAACGCCGGACAGGGCAAACAGCCCCAGCATTTT. It encodes CASNAGQGKQPQHF.

V usage is TRBV13 and J usage is TRBJ1-4; D uncertain. Trimming cost V 8 bases and J 4 bases, with 14 bases left between them. This CDR3 spans 14 amino acids. Germline V gene sequence: CDR1 PRHDT, CDR2 FYEKMQ (reference sequence). The CDR3 is CASAPRRGNEKLFF. The CDR3 DNA follows: TGTGCCAGCGCCCCCCGCCGGGGTAATGAAAAACTGTTTTTT.

This clonotype was detected ten times or more. The chain recombines TRBV7-6 with TRBJ2-3; 7 nucleotides line up with TRBD2. The V gene end was trimmed by 2 bases and the J gene end by 2 bases; junction bases not matched to a gene: 10. The CDR3 runs 17 residues. Germline CDR1 and CDR2: SGHVS and FNYEAQ. CDR3 residues: CASSLLLAGAYTDTQYF. CDR3 DNA sequence: TGTGCCAGCAGCTTACTCTTAGCGGGTGCATACACAGATACGCAGTATTTT.

This clonotype was observed many times. V is TRBV7-6 and J is TRBJ2-3, with 7 bases fitting TRBD1. Germline assignment: CDR1 SGHVS and CDR2 FNYEAQ. The J segment lost 2 bases and the V segment lost 3 bases, leaving 5 bases of the junction unmatched. CDR3 length: 15 amino acids. This CDR3 reads CASSLGQIYTDTQYF. CDR3 nucleotide sequence: TGTGCCAGCAGCTTGGGACAGATTTACACAGATACGCAGTATTTT.

A note on this clonotype: One junction end does not reproduce the germline sequence, and a read error may be involved. V is TRBV7-9 and J is TRBJ2-5; 10 nucleotides match TRBD2. The CDR3 sequence is 17 residues long. Germline V gene lookup returns CDR1 SEHNR and CDR2 FQNEAQ (reference sequence). Written as DNA, the CDR3 is TGTGTCAGCAGCCCCCGGGCCGGGACTAGCGCCCAAGAGACCCAGTACTTC. This gives the protein CVSSPRAGTSAQETQYF.

This clonotype was counted a few times. CDR3 residues: CASMVAALAKNIQYF. CDR3 coding DNA: TGTGCCAGTATGGTTGCGGCACTGGCCAAAAACATTCAGTACTTC. V and J are TRBV19 and TRBJ2-4; D is uncertain. Trimming pared 7 bases from V and 1 base from J, leaving 14 bases between. Looked up from germline, CDR1 is LNHDA and CDR2 is SQIVND (reference sequence). There are 15 residues in the CDR3.

In this sample, this clonotype turned up many times. CDR3 in amino acids: CASSPTGLSYEQYF. CDR3 nucleotide sequence: TGTGCCAGCAGTCCCACAGGGTTATCCTACGAGCAGTACTTC. V and J are TRBV6-6 and TRBJ2-7; maybe TRBD1 (6 bases). The CDR3 spans 14 residues. V dropped 5 bases and J dropped 1 base, with 12 bases sitting between them. Germline loops: CDR1 MNHNY, CDR2 SVGAGI (reference sequence).

With regard to this clonotype: This could be a read error, since a much larger clone is one nucleotide away. This chain uses TRBV7-2 with TRBJ2-3; the match to TRBD2 covers 7 bases. The CDR3 is 16 amino acids. Germline V gene sequence: CDR1 SGHTA, CDR2 FQGNSA. CDR3 in amino acids: CASSPLSASGTDTQNF. CDR3 coding DNA: TGTGCCAGCAGCCCTCTGTCCGCTAGCGGAACAGATACGCAGAATTTT.

Points on this clonotype: Since the CDR3 does not end with the conserved phenylalanine or tryptophan, this likely comes from a read error. The V and J genes are TRBV7-2 and TRBJ2-3; the D gene is possibly TRBD1 (6 bases). The germline gives CDR1 SGHTA, CDR2 FQGNSA. The length of the CDR3 is 15 residues. V lost 4 bases and J 4 bases, leaving 15 bases between the germline ends. The DNA for the CDR3 is TGTGCCAGCAGCTCTTCCCAGGGGTTGGCAGATACGCAGTATTTA. The encoded protein is CASSSSQGLADTQYL.

This clonotype showed up just a few times. V gene TRBV12-3 or TRBV12-4 combines with J gene TRBJ2-2; 9 bases agree with TRBD2. The V segment lost 3 bases and the J segment 4 bases; nucleotides outside the gene matches: 3. CDR3 length: 15 amino acids. The CDR3 DNA reads as TGTGCCAGCAGTTTCCAAGCGGGAGGCACCGGGGAGCTGTTTTTT. Protein sequence: CASSFQAGGTGELFF.

The chain joins TRBV23-1 to TRBJ2-2; TRBD1 is a possible D gene (6 bases). TRBV23-1 is labeled an ORF, and its function is uncertain. The CDR3 is 17 residues long. With 0 bases removed from V and 6 bases from J, the gap between germline ends came to 17 bases. CDR3 bases: TGCGCCAGCAGTCAATCCCAACAGGGCCGGCATTCCGGGGAGCTGTTTTTT. The encoded protein is CASSQSQQGRHSGELFF.

The V and J genes are TRBV11-2 and TRBJ1-2; D uncertain. Trimming removed 4 bases from V and 7 bases from J, with 22 bases in between. CDR3 length: 16 residues. Germline CDR1 and CDR2: SGHAT and FQNNGV. CDR3 sequence: CASSSGQATPVSGYTF. In DNA, the CDR3 is TGTGCCAGCAGCTCCGGCCAGGCAACGCCTGTTTCTGGCTACACCTTC.

Comment on this clonotype: This may be a read error: a much more frequent sequence differs by one nucleotide. J is TRBJ1-5 and V is TRBV7-8; D is perhaps TRBD1 (6 bases). Germline-derived CDR1 and CDR2 are SGHVS and FQNEAQ. The CDR3 length is 15 residues. In DNA form, the CDR3 reads TGTGCCGGCAGCCGCACAGGGTATAGCAATCAGCCCCAGCATTTT. Translation: CAGSRTGYSNQPQHF.

Only a few counts were recorded for this clonotype. The chain has TRBV7-9 and TRBJ2-7, with 12 bases aligning to TRBD1. The CDR3 spans 16 residues. V was pared by 5 bases and J by 4 bases, with 9 bases of the junction left unmatched. Germline V gene data show CDR1 as SEHNR and CDR2 as FQNEAQ (reference sequence). The CDR3 reads CASSQRPGQGAYEQYF. CDR3 coding DNA: TGTGCCAGCAGCCAAAGACCGGGACAGGGGGCGTACGAGCAGTACTTC. Combining the CDR3 with reference TRBV7-9 and TRBJ2-7 gives the whole variable domain DTGVSQNPRHKITKRGQNVTFRCDPISEHNRLYWYRQTLGQGPEFLTYFQNEAQLEKSRLLSDRFSAERPKGSFSTLEIQRTEQGDSAMYLCASSQRPGQGAYEQYFGPGTRLTVT.

The V gene is TRBV19, the J gene TRBJ2-1; 10 nucleotides line up with TRBD2. J gave up 2 bases and V 3 bases, and 1 base lay outside the gene matches. The CDR3 length is 15 residues. CDR1 is LNHDA and CDR2 is SQIVND in the germline V gene (reference sequence). The CDR3 bases are TGTGCCAGTAGTATCGGGACTAGCGCCTACAATGAGCAGTTCTTC. Translating it yields CASSIGTSAYNEQFF.

Concerning this clonotype: A read error may be the cause here, since a much bigger clone is one base away. V and J are TRBV28 and TRBJ2-1; TRBD2 matches at 9 bases. Germline assignment: CDR1 MDHEN and CDR2 SYDVKM. CDR3 length equals 14 residues. The DNA for the CDR3 is TGTGCCAGCAGCCCGGGACTAGCCTACAAAGAGCAGTTCTTC. Protein product: CASSPGLAYKEQFF.